The next 10 T cell receptor beta chains were all read from a single sample in a study of T cells in Graves' hyperthyroidism and ophthalmopathy. RNA transcripts provided the source from which TCR beta CDR3 regions were amplified. TCR CDR3 underwent first-round RT-PCR with the HTBI primer set. One entry per CDR3 protein results from TCRdb running MiXCR on the multiplex PCR reads. The sample has more than 500,000 distinct CDR3 sequences, about 16% seen once; the top ten hold 25% to 30%. What was sequenced was blood. Every receptor here comes from a young woman with Graves' ophthalmopathy.

This clonotype was counted between two and nine times. CDR3 nucleotide sequence: TGCAGTGCTAGAGATCCCCGTGGACAGCTGAGCACCGGGGAGCTGTTTTTT. This gives the protein CSARDPRGQLSTGELFF. V and J are TRBV20-1 and TRBJ2-2; weak D call: TRBD1 (6 bases). Trimming pared 0 bases from V and 4 bases from J, leaving 18 bases between. Per the germline V gene, CDR1 is DFQATT and CDR2 is SNEGSKA (reference sequence). The length of the CDR3 is 17 residues.

The genes are TRBV29-1 and TRBJ2-3; possible D gene TRBD1, 5 bases. V was shortened by 6 bases and J by 2 bases, with 15 bases between the two germline ends. The CDR3 spans 14 residues. Germline V gene sequence: CDR1 SQVTM, CDR2 ANQGSEA. The CDR3 region has the DNA TGCAGCGTGGGGATGACAGTCAACACAGATACGCAGTATTTT. Translation: CSVGMTVNTDTQYF.

In this sample, this clonotype turned up many times. The chain joins TRBV29-1 to TRBJ2-7; D possibly matches TRBD1 or TRBD2 (5 bases each). Germline values: CDR1 SQVTM, CDR2 ANQGSEA. The CDR3 runs 17 residues. V was shortened by 4 bases and J by 2 bases, with 24 bases between the two germline ends. The CDR3 is CSVVTSLLWDRTYEQYF. Written as DNA, the CDR3 is TGCAGCGTTGTTACTTCGTTGCTTTGGGACCGAACCTACGAGCAGTACTTC.

This clonotype was counted at least ten times. CDR3 in DNA: TGTGCCACCAGTGACCGCGGGACAGGGGGCGACGAGCAGTACTTC. Translating it yields CATSDRGTGGDEQYF. The J gene is TRBJ2-7, the V gene TRBV24-1, with 12 positions matching TRBD1. CDR3 length equals 15 residues. V was pared by 4 bases and J by 5 bases, with 5 bases of the junction left unmatched. Germline-derived CDR1 and CDR2 are KGHDR and SFDVKD.

Worth noting for this clonotype: One junction end does not reproduce the germline sequence, and a read error may be involved. The chain couples TRBV5-1 to TRBJ2-1; TRBD2 aligns across 12 bases. The CDR3 is 17 residues long. Germline CDR1 is SGHRS and CDR2 is YFSETQ. Written as DNA, the CDR3 is TGTGCCAGCACCGCTCCTTGGGCTAGCGGGAGGGAGGATGAGCAGTTCTTC. Translating gives CASTAPWASGREDEQFF.

This chain connects TRBV28 to TRBJ1-6; D is unclear. Germline-derived CDR1 and CDR2 are MDHEN and SYDVKM. CDR3 length: 13 residues. Trimming stripped 5 bases from V and 10 bases from J, with 12 bases between. CDR3 nucleotides: TGTGCCAGCAGTGTGAGGGTCCAATCACCCCTCCACTTT. This gives the protein CASSVRVQSPLHF. Full variable domain (missing parts from reference TRBV28 and TRBJ1-6): DVKVTQSSRYLVKRTGEKVFLECVQDMDHENMFWYRQDPGLGLRLIYFSYDVKMKEKGDIPEGYSVSREKKERFSLILESASTNQTSMYLCASSVRVQSPLHFGNGTRLTVT.

The chain recombines TRBV30 with TRBJ2-7; D is undetermined. Germline-derived CDR1 and CDR2 are GTSNPN and SVGIG (reference sequence). The V gene lost 0 bases and the J gene lost 4 bases, with 10 bases spanning the gap. There are 13 residues in the CDR3. The CDR3 DNA reads TGTGCCTGGAGTGTAACCCCGTCATACGAGCAGTACTTC. Translated: CAWSVTPSYEQYF.

DNA for the CDR3: TGCAGCCCTTCTAGCGGGAGTGGCGAGCAGTACTTC. It codes for CSPSSGSGEQYF. This chain uses TRBV20-1 with TRBJ2-7, with 10 bases that match TRBD2. CDR1 is DFQATT and CDR2 is SNEGSKA in the germline V gene (reference sequence). The CDR3 spans 12 residues.

V gene TRBV3-1 combines with J gene TRBJ2-3; 12 bases map to TRBD2. CDR1 and CDR2 (germline): LGHDT, YNNKEL (reference sequence). Trimming took 0 bases from V and 1 from J; bases not matched to a gene: 8. CDR3 length: 19 residues. Here the CDR3 reads CASSQDGLAGGIGTDTQYF. Written as DNA, the CDR3 is TGTGCCAGCAGCCAAGATGGTCTAGCGGGGGGGATTGGCACAGATACGCAGTATTTT.

The gene calls are TRBV3-1 and TRBJ2-1, with D possibly matching TRBD1 (5 bases). The CDR3 contains 15 residues. V lost 1 base and J lost 7, with 14 bases in between. Germline CDR1 LGHDT, CDR2 YNNKEL (reference sequence). The CDR3: CASSQGVLKGNEQFF. The CDR3 DNA reads as TGTGCCAGCAGCCAAGGGGTGCTAAAGGGGAATGAGCAGTTCTTC.